This TCR beta chain originates from a study of human T cells and chemical hapten exposure. Deletions cut 4 bases from V and 0 bases from J, with 7 bases between. Germline lookup yields CDR1 LGHDT and CDR2 YNNKEL (reference sequence). CDR3 length: 13 residues. The time point denotes: patch test 2, 6 weeks after DPC sensitization. As for treatment: therapeutic diphenylcyclopropenone sensitization with weekly scalp DPC. The library attached unique molecular identifiers to individual cDNA molecules. Each CDR3 protein gets one entry after TCRdb re-called the RACE reads with MiXCR. This table has about 380,000 distinct CDR3 sequences, just under 6.5% appearing once.

This material consisted of whole blood, taken in connection with sensitization to the hapten diphenylcyclopropenone (DPC). The sequence was collected from a woman between 18 and 30 years old with alopecia areata. Some clones in this sample may be carry-over from other donors' samples. The chain has TRBV3-1 and TRBJ2-7; D uncertain. The CDR3 bases are TGTGCCAGCAGCCTAACTAACTCCTACGAGCAGTACTTC. This gives the protein CASSLTNSYEQYF.